The next 22 T cell receptor beta chains were all read from a single sample in a study of human T cells and chemical hapten exposure. A single record per CDR3 protein comes from TCRdb applying MiXCR to the RACE reads. Altogether about 130,000 distinct CDR3 sequences are present, about 8.2% being singletons, with the ten largest covering around 2%. The sample's time point: healthy volunteer bleed at 2 weeks. Unseparated into fractions, whole blood served as the source from which total RNA was extracted. Input material: whole blood. Receptors were obtained from a male donor in good health. Some clones in this sample may be carry-over from other donors' samples.

This clonotype was observed a handful of times. The gene calls are TRBV27 and TRBJ2-1, with 7 nucleotides matching TRBD2. V gave up 0 bases and J gave up 8 bases; unmatched junction bases: 7. Germline V gene lookup returns CDR1 MNHEY and CDR2 SMNVEV (reference sequence). There are 15 residues in the CDR3. The CDR3: CASSLSLAEDYEQFF. In nucleotides, the CDR3 is TGTGCCAGCAGTTTATCGCTAGCGGAGGACTATGAGCAGTTCTTC.

In this sample, this clonotype turned up many times. The genes are TRBV2 and TRBJ1-5; possibly TRBD1 for D (5 bases). The V and J ends lost 2 bases and 5 bases respectively, with 16 bases between them. Germline V gene lookup returns CDR1 SNHLY and CDR2 FYNNEI. The length of the CDR3 is 16 residues. The CDR3 region is CASSEMWRGVDQPQHF. CDR3 bases: TGTGCCAGCAGTGAAATGTGGAGGGGAGTGGATCAGCCCCAGCATTTT.

V gene TRBV20-1 combines with J gene TRBJ2-1; 13 nucleotides align to TRBD2. V dropped 6 bases and J dropped 5; count of bases not matched to a gene: 7. The CDR3 totals 15 residues. CDR1 is DFQATT, CDR2 SNEGSKA, per germline (reference sequence). This CDR3 is CSALTTSGRNNEQFF. The CDR3 DNA follows: TGCAGTGCCTTAACGACTAGCGGGAGGAACAATGAGCAGTTCTTC.

V and J are TRBV30 and TRBJ2-2; no reliable D call. This CDR3 is 14 amino acids long. Germline-derived CDR1 and CDR2 are GTSNPN and SVGIG (reference sequence). Trimming took 2 bases from V and 7 from J, leaving 14 bases between them. The CDR3 DNA reads as TGTGCCTGGAGTTCATCCGACTTGAACGGGGAGCTGTTTTTT. It translates to CAWSSSDLNGELFF.

This clonotype was observed at least ten times. A junction boundary mismatches the germline segment, possibly from a read error. This chain connects TRBV29-1 to TRBJ2-1; possibly TRBD2 for D (6 bases). Germline assignment: CDR1 SQVTM and CDR2 ANQGSEA. CDR3 size: 13 residues. CDR3 amino acids: CSAETGEYNEQFF. The DNA of the CDR3 is TGCAGCGCTGAAACGGGGGAATACAATGAGCAGTTCTTC.

This chain's CDR3 is CASSENPMIVTNEKLFF. The DNA for the CDR3 is TGTGCCAGCAGTGAAAACCCAATGATTGTAACTAATGAAAAACTGTTTTTT. V usage is TRBV6-1 and J usage is TRBJ1-4; D is uncertain. The CDR3 sequence is 17 residues long. Germline V gene sequence: CDR1 MNHNS, CDR2 SASEGT. The V end lost 2 bases, the J end lost 1 base, and 14 bases lay between the germline ends.

The V call is TRBV29-1, the J call TRBJ1-1; D remains ambiguous. V lost 2 bases to trimming and J lost 1 base, with 11 bases between them. This CDR3 contains 14 residues. The germline V gene has CDR1 SQVTM and CDR2 ANQGSEA. CDR3 in amino acids: CSVELGRSNTEAFF. For the CDR3, the DNA is TGCAGCGTTGAATTGGGCAGGTCGAACACTGAAGCTTTCTTT.

There are a few counts of this clonotype. This rearrangement joins TRBV27 to TRBJ2-5; D possibly corresponds to TRBD1 (5 bases). Germline V gives CDR1 MNHEY, CDR2 SMNVEV (reference sequence). This CDR3 contains 13 residues. Trimming stripped 5 bases from V and 1 base from J, with 8 bases between. CDR3 amino acids: CASSITGQETQYF. The CDR3 DNA sequence: TGTGCCAGCAGTATTACAGGCCAAGAGACCCAGTACTTC.

This clonotype was picked up a small number of times. This chain connects TRBV7-6 to TRBJ1-2; 8 bases match TRBD1. This CDR3 contains 13 residues. The germline gives CDR1 SGHVS, CDR2 FNYEAQ. V was pared by 4 bases and J by 6 bases, with 4 bases of the junction left unmatched. CDR3 in amino acids: CASSSDRDHGYTF. The CDR3 coding sequence is TGTGCCAGCAGCTCGGACAGGGACCATGGCTACACCTTC.

This clonotype appeared many times. The J gene is TRBJ1-1, the V gene TRBV7-9, with 8 bases matching TRBD1. The CDR3 is 14 amino acids. Germline CDR1 SEHNR, CDR2 FQNEAQ (reference sequence). Trimming took 6 bases from V and 5 from J; bases not matched to a gene: 8. CDR3: CASRIQGAGTEAFF. The CDR3 DNA reads TGTGCCAGCAGAATCCAGGGGGCGGGGACTGAAGCTTTCTTT.

The V call is TRBV7-9, the J call TRBJ2-7; no reliable D call. The length of the CDR3 is 14 residues. V was pared by 8 bases and J by 1 base, with 15 bases between. Germline V gene data show CDR1 as SEHNR and CDR2 as FQNEAQ (reference sequence). CDR3 DNA sequence: TGTGCCAGCCTAAGATCAAGCCTGTCCTACGAGCAGTACTTC. Translation gives CASLRSSLSYEQYF.

This clonotype showed up many times. The chain carries TRBV20-1 and TRBJ1-5; D perhaps matches TRBD1 (5 bases). Trimming left V 6 bases short and J 0 bases short, with 18 bases between. The CDR3 extends over 16 amino acids. The germline V gene encodes CDR1 DFQATT and CDR2 SNEGSKA (reference sequence). The DNA for the CDR3 is TGCAGTGCCGCCACAGGCATCCTTTTTAGCAATCAGCCCCAGCATTTT. This encodes CSAATGILFSNQPQHF.

V gene TRBV12-3 or TRBV12-4 combines with J gene TRBJ2-5; the match to TRBD2 covers 8 bases. This CDR3 contains 13 residues. With V trimmed by 7 bases and J by 6 bases, 7 bases remained unmatched. CDR3 amino acids: CASTLRGEKTQYF. The DNA for the CDR3 is TGTGCCAGCACCCTGCGGGGGGAAAAGACCCAGTACTTC.

At least ten counts were recorded for this clonotype. The rearrangement uses TRBV18 and TRBJ1-3; D may be TRBD1 (6 bases). The CDR3 is 15 amino acids. Per germline, CDR1 KGHSH and CDR2 LQKENI. V lost 3 bases, J lost 0 bases, and 9 bases lay in between. As DNA, the CDR3 is TGTGCCAGCTCACCCACGACAGGCTCTGGAAACACCATATATTTT. Residues: CASSPTTGSGNTIYF.

In this sample, this clonotype turned up a few times. The CDR3 coding sequence is TGCGCCAGCAGCCCCGACAGGGAATTTGCCGGGGAGCTGTTTTTT. It codes for CASSPDREFAGELFF. This chain joins TRBV5-1 and TRBJ2-2; 7 bases agree with TRBD1. The CDR3 extends over 15 amino acids. With V trimmed by 4 bases and J by 6 bases, 9 bases remained unmatched. CDR1 is SGHRS and CDR2 is YFSETQ in the germline V gene.

The J gene is TRBJ2-7, the V gene TRBV5-6; 7 bases match TRBD1. The CDR3 is made up of 14 amino acids. The germline V gene encodes CDR1 SGHDT and CDR2 YYEEEE. With V trimmed by 5 bases and J by 0 bases, 5 bases remained unmatched. Here the CDR3 reads CASSGQDASYEQYF. The CDR3 DNA follows: TGTGCCAGCAGTGGACAGGATGCCTCCTACGAGCAGTACTTC.

This chain links TRBV6-2 or TRBV6-3 with TRBJ1-1; D is unclear. Trimming removed 0 bases at V and 1 base at J, with 9 bases between. The germline CDR1 and CDR2 sequences are MNHEY and SVGEGT. The CDR3 extends over 15 amino acids. CDR3 sequence: CASSYSEYGNTEAFF. CDR3 in DNA: TGTGCCAGCAGTTACTCCGAGTATGGGAACACTGAAGCTTTCTTT.

The chain links TRBV6-5 to TRBJ1-1; weak D call: TRBD1 (6 bases). Trimming took off 0 bases at V and 3 bases at J, with 17 bases between the two ends. The CDR3 loop spans 17 amino acids. Germline values: CDR1 MNHEY, CDR2 SVGAGI. The CDR3 loop reads CASSYSLRGGIDTEAFF. The CDR3 DNA reads TGTGCCAGCAGTTACTCTCTACGAGGGGGTATTGACACTGAAGCTTTCTTT.

V gene TRBV20-1 combines with J gene TRBJ1-5, with unresolved D. V dropped 6 bases and J dropped 10 bases, with 19 bases sitting between them. Germline lookup yields CDR1 DFQATT and CDR2 SNEGSKA (reference sequence). The CDR3 has 13 amino acids. CDR3 bases: TGCAGTGCCAGAAGAGGTCACACCTCACCCCAGCATTTT. This encodes CSARRGHTSPQHF.

As for this clonotype: This could be a read error, since a much larger clone is one nucleotide away. This chain joins TRBV10-3 and TRBJ2-2; a weak D match, TRBD2 (5 bases). The CDR3 spans 15 residues. Germline-derived CDR1 and CDR2 are ENHRY and SYGVKD. The CDR3 DNA sequence: TGTGCCATGCTGCGGCCGGGTAGAAACACCGGGGAGCCGTTTTTT. Its translation is CAMLRPGRNTGEPFF.

The rearrangement links TRBV7-2 to TRBJ1-2; 7 positions match TRBD1. The germline gives CDR1 SGHTA, CDR2 FQGNSA. The ends lost 8 bases at V and 3 bases at J; junction bases unmatched: 9. The length of the CDR3 is 14 residues. Here the CDR3 DNA reads TGTGCCAGCTCCCGGGGACAGTGGGACTATGGCTACACCTTC. Its protein is CASSRGQWDYGYTF.

The rearrangement links TRBV6-2 or TRBV6-3 to TRBJ2-5, with 8 bases fitting TRBD1. V dropped 6 bases and J dropped 5; count of bases not matched to a gene: 5. The CDR3 totals 13 residues. The germline gives CDR1 MNHEY, CDR2 SVGEGT. The CDR3 DNA sequence: TGTGCCAGCAGCACAGGGGGATCGGAGACCCAGTACTTC. This codes for CASSTGGSETQYF.